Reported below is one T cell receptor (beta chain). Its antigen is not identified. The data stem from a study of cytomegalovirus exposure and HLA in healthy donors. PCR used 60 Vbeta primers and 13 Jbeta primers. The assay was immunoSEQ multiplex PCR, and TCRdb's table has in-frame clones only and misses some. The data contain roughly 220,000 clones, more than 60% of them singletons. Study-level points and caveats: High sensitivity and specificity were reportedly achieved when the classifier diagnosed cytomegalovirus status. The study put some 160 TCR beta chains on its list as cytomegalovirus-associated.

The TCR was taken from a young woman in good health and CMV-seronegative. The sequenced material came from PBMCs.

CDR3 DNA: TGCGCCAGCAGTCCCCCGGGTCCCTACTCTGGGGCCAACGTCCTGACTTTC. This sequence encodes CASSPPGPYSGANVLTF. V and J are TRBV23-1 and TRBJ2-6; unclear D gene. TRBV23-1 is an open reading frame whose function is uncertain. The CDR3 has 17 residues. Trimming removed 4 bases at V and 0 bases at J, with 13 bases between.